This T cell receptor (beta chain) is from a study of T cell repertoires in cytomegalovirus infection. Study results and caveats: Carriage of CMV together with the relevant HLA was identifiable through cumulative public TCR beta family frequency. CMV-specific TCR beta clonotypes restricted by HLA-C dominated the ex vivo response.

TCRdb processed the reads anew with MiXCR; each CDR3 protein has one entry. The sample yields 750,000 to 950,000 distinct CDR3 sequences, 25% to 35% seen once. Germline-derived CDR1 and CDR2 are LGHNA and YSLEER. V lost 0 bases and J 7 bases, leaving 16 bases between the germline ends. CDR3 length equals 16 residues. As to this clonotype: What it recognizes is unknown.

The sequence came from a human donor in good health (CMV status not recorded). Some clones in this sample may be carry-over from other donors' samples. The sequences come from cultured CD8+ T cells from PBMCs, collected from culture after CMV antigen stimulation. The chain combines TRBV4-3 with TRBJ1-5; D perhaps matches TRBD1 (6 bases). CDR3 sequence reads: CASSQDHAGAFQPQHF. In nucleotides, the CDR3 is TGCGCCAGCAGCCAAGATCATGCAGGGGCATTCCAGCCCCAGCATTTT.